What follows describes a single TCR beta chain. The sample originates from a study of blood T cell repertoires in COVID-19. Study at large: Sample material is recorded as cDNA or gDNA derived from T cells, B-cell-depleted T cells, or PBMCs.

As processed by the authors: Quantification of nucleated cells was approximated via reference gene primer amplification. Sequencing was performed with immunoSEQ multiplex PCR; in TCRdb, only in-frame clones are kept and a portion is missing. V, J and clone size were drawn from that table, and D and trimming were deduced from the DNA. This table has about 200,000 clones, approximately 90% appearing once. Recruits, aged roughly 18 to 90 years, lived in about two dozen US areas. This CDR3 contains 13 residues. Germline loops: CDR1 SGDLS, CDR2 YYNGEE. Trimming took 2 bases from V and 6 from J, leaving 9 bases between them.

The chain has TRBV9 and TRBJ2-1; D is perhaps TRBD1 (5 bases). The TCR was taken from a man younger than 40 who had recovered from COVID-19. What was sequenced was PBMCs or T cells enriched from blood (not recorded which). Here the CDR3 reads CASSVRVANEQFF. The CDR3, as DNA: TGTGCCAGCAGCGTCAGGGTTGCCAATGAGCAGTTCTTC. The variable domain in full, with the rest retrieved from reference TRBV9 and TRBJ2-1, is DSGVTQTPKHLITATGQRVTLRCSPRSGDLSVYWYQQSLDQGLQFLIQYYNGEERAKGNILERFSAQQFPDLHSELNLSSLELGDSALYFCASSVRVANEQFFGPGTRLTVL.